This is a list of T cell receptor beta chains from one sample in a study of CD8 T cells in Susac syndrome. MiXCR, run by TCRdb on the immunoSEQ multiplex PCR reads, gives a single entry per CDR3 protein. The sample yields about 200,000 distinct CDR3 sequences, roughly 90% seen once. What was sequenced was CD8+ T cells from PBMCs. The origin of the receptors is a human donor with multiple sclerosis. The CDR3 runs from the conserved cysteine through the conserved F or W. The order of the fields is D gene, J gene, V gene, CDR3 protein. The D gene is left open where the match is weak.

d_gene: -; j_gene: TRBJ2-1; v_gene: TRBV7-9; CDR3aa: CASSLENAYNEQFF
d_gene: -; j_gene: TRBJ1-4; v_gene: TRBV9; CDR3aa: CASSVGGRIEKLFF
d_gene: TRBD1; j_gene: TRBJ1-1; v_gene: TRBV9; CDR3aa: CASSVGTGAHTEAFF
d_gene: TRBD2; j_gene: TRBJ2-1; v_gene: TRBV4-2; CDR3aa: CASSQDITSGLYNEQFF
d_gene: TRBD2; j_gene: TRBJ2-1; v_gene: TRBV11-2; CDR3aa: CAVGTSGGDEQFF
d_gene: -; j_gene: TRBJ1-2; v_gene: TRBV3-1; CDR3aa: CASSPRPGGEVNYGYTF
d_gene: TRBD2; j_gene: TRBJ2-7; v_gene: TRBV20-1; CDR3aa: CSARPRGRGGSYEQYF
d_gene: -; j_gene: TRBJ1-4; v_gene: TRBV2; CDR3aa: CASSEQGSWGEKLFF
d_gene: -; j_gene: TRBJ2-5; v_gene: TRBV4-2; CDR3aa: CASSQDTVEETQYF
d_gene: -; j_gene: TRBJ1-5; v_gene: TRBV19; CDR3aa: CASSIALGGSQPQHF
d_gene: -; j_gene: TRBJ1-1; v_gene: TRBV19; CDR3aa: CASSINLWGNTEAFF
d_gene: TRBD2; j_gene: TRBJ2-1; v_gene: TRBV7-9; CDR3aa: CASSSPWGRGEHEQFF
d_gene: -; j_gene: TRBJ1-1; v_gene: TRBV20-1; CDR3aa: CSARGLGEAFF
d_gene: -; j_gene: TRBJ2-5; v_gene: TRBV11-2; CDR3aa: CASSLGRRQQETQYF
d_gene: TRBD2; j_gene: TRBJ2-1; v_gene: TRBV4-3; CDR3aa: CARRLRLAASSSYNEQFF
d_gene: -; j_gene: TRBJ2-7; v_gene: TRBV7-9; CDR3aa: CASTNFPGARSYEQYF
d_gene: TRBD2; j_gene: TRBJ2-1; v_gene: TRBV20-1; CDR3aa: CSAKGTSVYEQFF
d_gene: -; j_gene: TRBJ2-1; v_gene: TRBV5-6; CDR3aa: CASSFSIAEQFF
d_gene: TRBD2; j_gene: TRBJ2-5; v_gene: TRBV15; CDR3aa: CATSGSSGAETQYF
d_gene: -; j_gene: TRBJ1-5; v_gene: TRBV9; CDR3aa: CASRSRNQPQHF
d_gene: TRBD1; j_gene: TRBJ2-1; v_gene: TRBV5-4; CDR3aa: CASSPGTGGYEQFF
d_gene: -; j_gene: TRBJ2-6; v_gene: TRBV3-1; CDR3aa: CASSQVRPPATGANVLTF
d_gene: -; j_gene: TRBJ2-2; v_gene: TRBV6-5; CDR3aa: CASSYHRGGTGELFF
d_gene: -; j_gene: TRBJ1-1; v_gene: TRBV11-1; CDR3aa: CASSLVLNTEAFF
d_gene: -; j_gene: TRBJ1-4; v_gene: TRBV27; CDR3aa: CASSSSNEKLFF
d_gene: -; j_gene: TRBJ2-7; v_gene: TRBV10-2; CDR3aa: CATHGAEQYF